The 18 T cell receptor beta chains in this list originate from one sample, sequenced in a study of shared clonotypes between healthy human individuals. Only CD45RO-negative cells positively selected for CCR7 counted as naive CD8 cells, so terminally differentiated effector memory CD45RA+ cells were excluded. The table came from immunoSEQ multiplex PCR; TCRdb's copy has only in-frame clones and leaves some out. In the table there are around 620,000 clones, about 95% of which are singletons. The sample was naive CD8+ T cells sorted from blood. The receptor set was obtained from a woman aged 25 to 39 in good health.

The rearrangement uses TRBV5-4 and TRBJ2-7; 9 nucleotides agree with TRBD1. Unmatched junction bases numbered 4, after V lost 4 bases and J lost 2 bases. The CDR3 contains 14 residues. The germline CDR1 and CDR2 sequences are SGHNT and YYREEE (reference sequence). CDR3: CASSTDRGAYEQYF. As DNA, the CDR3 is TGTGCCAGCAGCACTGACAGGGGGGCCTACGAGCAGTACTTC.

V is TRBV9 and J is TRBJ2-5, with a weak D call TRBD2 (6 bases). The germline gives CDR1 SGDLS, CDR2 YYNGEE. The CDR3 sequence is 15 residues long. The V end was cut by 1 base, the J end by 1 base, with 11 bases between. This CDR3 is CASSVTAGPQETQYF. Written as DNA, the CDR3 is TGTGCCAGCAGCGTAACGGCGGGGCCCCAAGAGACCCAGTACTTC.

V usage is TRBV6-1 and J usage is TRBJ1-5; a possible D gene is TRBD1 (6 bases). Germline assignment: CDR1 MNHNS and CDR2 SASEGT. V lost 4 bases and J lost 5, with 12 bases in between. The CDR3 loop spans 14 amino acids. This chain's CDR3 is CASSADRSYQPQHF. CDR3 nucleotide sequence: TGTGCCAGCAGTGCCGACAGGAGTTATCAGCCCCAGCATTTT.

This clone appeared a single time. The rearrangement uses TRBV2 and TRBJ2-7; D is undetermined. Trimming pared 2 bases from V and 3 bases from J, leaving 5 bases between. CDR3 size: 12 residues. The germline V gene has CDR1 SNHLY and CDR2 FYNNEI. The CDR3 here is CASSEFSYEQYF. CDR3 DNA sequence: TGTGCCAGCAGTGAATTCAGCTACGAGCAGTACTTC.

This CDR3 reads CASSVEGGPATNEKLFF. DNA of the CDR3: TGTGCCAGCAGCGTAGAAGGGGGACCGGCAACTAATGAAAAACTGTTTTTT. This chain uses TRBV9 with TRBJ1-4; weak D call: TRBD1 (6 bases). With 0 bases removed from V and 0 bases from J, the gap between germline ends came to 12 bases. From germline, CDR1 is SGDLS and CDR2 YYNGEE. This CDR3 contains 17 residues.

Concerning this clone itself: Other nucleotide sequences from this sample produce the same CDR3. The CDR3 nucleotides read TGTGCCAGCAGGCTAGCGGGTGAATACAATGAGCAGTTCTTC. Translation gives CASRLAGEYNEQFF. The V and J genes are TRBV28 and TRBJ2-1; 8 bases align to TRBD2. CDR3 length: 14 residues. Trimming at V came to 6 bases and at J to 4 bases, leaving 5 bases not matched to a gene. Germline values: CDR1 MDHEN, CDR2 SYDVKM.

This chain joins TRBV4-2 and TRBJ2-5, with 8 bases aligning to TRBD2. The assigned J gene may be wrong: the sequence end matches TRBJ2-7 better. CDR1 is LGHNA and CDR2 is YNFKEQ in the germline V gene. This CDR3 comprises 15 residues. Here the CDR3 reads CASSSTSGSSYEQYF. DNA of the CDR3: TGTGCCAGCAGCTCCACTAGCGGTAGCTCCTACGAGCAGTACTTC.

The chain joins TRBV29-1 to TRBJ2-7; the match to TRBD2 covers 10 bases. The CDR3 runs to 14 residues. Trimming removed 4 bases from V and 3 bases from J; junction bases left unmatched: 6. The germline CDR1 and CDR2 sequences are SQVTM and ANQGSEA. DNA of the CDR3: TGCAGCGTTGGTTCAGCGGGAGGGGACTACGAGCAGTACTTC. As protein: CSVGSAGGDYEQYF.

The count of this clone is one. CDR3 coding DNA: TGTGCCAGCAGGCACGACAGGGGGTTTATAACAGATACGCAGTATTTT. Translating gives CASRHDRGFITDTQYF. This chain joins TRBV2 and TRBJ2-3, with 9 bases that match TRBD1. After removal of 6 bases from V and 3 bases from J, the junction contained 10 bases not matched to a gene. The germline V gene encodes CDR1 SNHLY and CDR2 FYNNEI. There are 16 residues in the CDR3.

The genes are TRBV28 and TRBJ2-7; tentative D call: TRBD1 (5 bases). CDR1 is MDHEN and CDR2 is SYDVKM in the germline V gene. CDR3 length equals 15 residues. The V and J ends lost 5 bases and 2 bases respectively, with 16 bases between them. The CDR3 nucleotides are TGTGCCAGCAGTCCCCTCGACAGCGCAACCTACGAGCAGTACTTC. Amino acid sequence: CASSPLDSATYEQYF.

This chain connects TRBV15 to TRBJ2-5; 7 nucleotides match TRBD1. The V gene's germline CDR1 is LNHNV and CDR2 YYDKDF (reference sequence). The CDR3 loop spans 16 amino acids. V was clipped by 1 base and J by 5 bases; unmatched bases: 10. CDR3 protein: CATSRGDRALGETQYF. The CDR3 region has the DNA TGTGCCACCAGCAGAGGAGACAGGGCCTTGGGGGAGACCCAGTACTTC.

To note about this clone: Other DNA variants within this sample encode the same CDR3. For the CDR3, the DNA is TGTGCCAGCAGTGTGACAATCTACGAGCAGTACTTC. Amino acid sequence: CASSVTIYEQYF. The chain has TRBV25-1 and TRBJ2-7; D gene uncertain. CDR1 is MGHDK and CDR2 is SYGVNS in the germline V gene. V was pared by 4 bases and J by 3 bases, with 7 bases between. The CDR3 has 12 amino acids.

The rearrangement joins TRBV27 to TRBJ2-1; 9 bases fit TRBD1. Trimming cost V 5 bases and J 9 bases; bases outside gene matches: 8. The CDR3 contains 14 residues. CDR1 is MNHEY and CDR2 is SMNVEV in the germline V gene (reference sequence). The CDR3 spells CASSIWTGAGEQFF. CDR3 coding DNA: TGTGCCAGCAGTATCTGGACAGGGGCAGGTGAGCAGTTCTTC.

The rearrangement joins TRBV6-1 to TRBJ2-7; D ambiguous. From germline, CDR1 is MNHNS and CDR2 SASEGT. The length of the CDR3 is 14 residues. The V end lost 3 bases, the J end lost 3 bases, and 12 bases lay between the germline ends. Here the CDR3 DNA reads TGTGCCAGCAGTGAGGATGTCTCCGGCTACGAGCAGTACTTC. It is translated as CASSEDVSGYEQYF.

DNA of the CDR3: TGTGCCAGCAGATTTACAGGGGGATGGACTGAAGCTTTCTTT. Residues: CASRFTGGWTEAFF. The chain carries TRBV27 and TRBJ1-1; 8 nucleotides match TRBD1. This CDR3 region has 14 residues. Germline CDR1 and CDR2: MNHEY and SMNVEV (reference sequence). V was clipped by 6 bases and J by 5 bases; unmatched bases: 8.

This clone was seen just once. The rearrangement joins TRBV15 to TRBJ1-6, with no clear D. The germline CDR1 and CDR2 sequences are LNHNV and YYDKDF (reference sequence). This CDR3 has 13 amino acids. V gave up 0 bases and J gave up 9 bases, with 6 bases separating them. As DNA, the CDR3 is TGTGCCACCAGCAGAGATGGTCGTTCACCCCTCCACTTT. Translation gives CATSRDGRSPLHF.

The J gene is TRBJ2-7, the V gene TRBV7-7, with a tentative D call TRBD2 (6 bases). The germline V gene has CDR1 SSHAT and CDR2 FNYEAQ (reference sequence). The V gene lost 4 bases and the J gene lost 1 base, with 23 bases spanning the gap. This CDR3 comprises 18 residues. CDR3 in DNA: TGTGCCAGCAGCTACCCCCCGGCGGGACCTCCCCCTTCCTACGAGCAGTACTTC. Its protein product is CASSYPPAGPPPSYEQYF.

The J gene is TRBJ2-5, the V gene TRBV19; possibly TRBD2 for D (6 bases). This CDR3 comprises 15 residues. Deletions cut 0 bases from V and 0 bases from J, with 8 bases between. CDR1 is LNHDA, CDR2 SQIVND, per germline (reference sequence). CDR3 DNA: TGTGCCAGTAGTATAGATTGGGACTACCAAGAGACCCAGTACTTC. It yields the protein CASSIDWDYQETQYF. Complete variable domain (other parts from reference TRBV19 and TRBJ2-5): DGGITQSPKYLFRKEGQNVTLSCEQNLNHDAMYWYRQDPGQGLRLIYYSQIVNDFQKGDIAEGYSVSREKKESFPLTVTSAQKNPTAFYLCASSIDWDYQETQYFGPGTRLLVL.